This TCR beta chain was identified during a study of T cells in localized non-small cell lung cancer. Study-level points and caveats: Higher blood T cell density tracked longer overall survival.

Assay used: immunoSEQ multiplex PCR; TCRdb lists only in-frame clones, some missing. The sample yields approximately 45,000 clones, around 86% seen once. With regard to this clone: The antigen remains undetermined.

Sample: PBMCs, taken before any cancer treatment. The receptor's source is a man aged 35-69 years with stage II lung adenocarcinoma.

The DNA for the CDR3 is TGTGCCTGGAGTGCGAAACTGGGGGGCAATCAGCCCCAGCATTTT. The encoded protein is CAWSAKLGGNQPQHF. The genes are TRBV30 and TRBJ1-5, with a possible D match to TRBD1 (5 bases). CDR3 length equals 15 residues. Germline CDR1 GTSNPN, CDR2 SVGIG (reference sequence). The ends were cut back, 1 base at V and 2 bases at J, with 12 bases in the middle.